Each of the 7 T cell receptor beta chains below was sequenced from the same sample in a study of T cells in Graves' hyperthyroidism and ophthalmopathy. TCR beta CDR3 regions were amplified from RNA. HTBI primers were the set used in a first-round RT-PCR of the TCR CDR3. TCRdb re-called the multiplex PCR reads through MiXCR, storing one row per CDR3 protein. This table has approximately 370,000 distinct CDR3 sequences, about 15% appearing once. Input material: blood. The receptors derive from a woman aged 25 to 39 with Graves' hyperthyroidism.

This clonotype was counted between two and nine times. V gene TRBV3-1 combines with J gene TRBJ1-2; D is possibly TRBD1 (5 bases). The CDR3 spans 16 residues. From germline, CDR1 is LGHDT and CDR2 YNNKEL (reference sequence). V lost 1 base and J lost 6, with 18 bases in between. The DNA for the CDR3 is TGTGCCAGCAGCCAAGTCTCAGGGACGGCTTGGAATGGCTACACCTTC. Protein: CASSQVSGTAWNGYTF. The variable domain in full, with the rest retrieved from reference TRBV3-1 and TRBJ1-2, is DTAVSQTPKYLVTQMGNDKSIKCEQNLGHDTMYWYKQDSKKFLKIMFSYNNKELIINETVPNRFSPKSPDKAHLNLHINSLELGDSAVYFCASSQVSGTAWNGYTFGSGTRLTVV.

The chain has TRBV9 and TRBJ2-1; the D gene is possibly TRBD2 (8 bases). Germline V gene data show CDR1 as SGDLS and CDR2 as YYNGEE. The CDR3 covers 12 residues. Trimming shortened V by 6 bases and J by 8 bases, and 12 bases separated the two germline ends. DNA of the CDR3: TGTGCCAGCACGGGAGGGGGCGATGAGCAGTTCTTC. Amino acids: CASTGGGDEQFF.

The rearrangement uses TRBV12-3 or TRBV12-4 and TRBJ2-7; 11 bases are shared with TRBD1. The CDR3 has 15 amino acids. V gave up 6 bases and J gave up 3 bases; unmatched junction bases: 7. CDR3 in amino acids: CASRMTGTGGYEQYF. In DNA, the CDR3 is TGTGCCAGCAGGATGACCGGGACAGGGGGCTACGAGCAGTACTTC.

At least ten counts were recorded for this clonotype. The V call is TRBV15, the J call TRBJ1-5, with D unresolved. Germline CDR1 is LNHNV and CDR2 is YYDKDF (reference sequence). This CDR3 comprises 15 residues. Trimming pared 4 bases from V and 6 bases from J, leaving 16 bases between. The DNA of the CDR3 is TGTGCCACCAGCAACTCCCGAGGGCTAGCTCAGCCCCAGCATTTT. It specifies CATSNSRGLAQPQHF.

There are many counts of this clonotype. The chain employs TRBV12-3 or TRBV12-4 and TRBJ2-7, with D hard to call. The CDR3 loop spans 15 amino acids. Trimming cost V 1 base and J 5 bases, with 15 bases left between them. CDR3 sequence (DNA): TGTGCCAGCAGTTTAGGGGCAGCCACTTACCACGAGCAGTACTTC. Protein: CASSLGAATYHEQYF.

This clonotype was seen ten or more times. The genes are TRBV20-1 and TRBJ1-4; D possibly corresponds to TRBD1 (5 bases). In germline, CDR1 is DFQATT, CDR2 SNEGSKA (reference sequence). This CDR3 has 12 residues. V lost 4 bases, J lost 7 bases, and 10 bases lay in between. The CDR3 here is CSAIGAAEKLFF. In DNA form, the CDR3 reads TGCAGTGCTATAGGGGCGGCTGAAAAACTGTTTTTT.

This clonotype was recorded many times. The CDR3: CASSLAGSDTQYF. CDR3 DNA sequence: TGTGCCAGCAGCTTAGCGGGCTCAGATACGCAGTATTTT. This chain links TRBV7-6 with TRBJ2-3, with unresolved D. Between the trimmed V and J ends, which lost 0 bases and 4 bases, there was a span of 5 bases. Per germline, CDR1 SGHVS and CDR2 FNYEAQ. CDR3 length equals 13 residues.